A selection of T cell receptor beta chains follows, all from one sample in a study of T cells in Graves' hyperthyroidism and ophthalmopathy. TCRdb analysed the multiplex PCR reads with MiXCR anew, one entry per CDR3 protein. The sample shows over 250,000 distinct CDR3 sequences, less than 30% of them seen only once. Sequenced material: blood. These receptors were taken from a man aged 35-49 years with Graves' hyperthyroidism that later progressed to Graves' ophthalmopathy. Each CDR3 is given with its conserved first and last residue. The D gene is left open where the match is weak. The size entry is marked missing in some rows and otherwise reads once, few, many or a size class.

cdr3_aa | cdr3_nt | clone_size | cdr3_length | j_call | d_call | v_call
CSVGRRENTEAFF | TGCAGCGTCGGCAGGCGTGAGAACACTGAAGCTTTCTTT | many | 13 | TRBJ1-1 | - | TRBV29-1
CASSFFGGLAETTDTQYF | TGTGCCAGCAGTTTTTTCGGGGGACTAGCGGAAACCACAGATACGCAGTATTTT | many | 18 | TRBJ2-3 | TRBD2 | TRBV12-3/TRBV12-4
CASSKQILNTEAFF | TGTGCCAGCAGCAAACAAATCCTGAACACTGAAGCTTTCTTT | many | 14 | TRBJ1-1 | - | TRBV2
CASRGPQNTYGYTF | TGTGCCAGCAGGGGACCGCAAAATACCTATGGCTACACCTTC | many | 14 | TRBJ1-2 | - | TRBV12-3/TRBV12-4
CASSPLGNYGYTF | TGCGCCAGCAGCCCCCTCGGCAACTATGGCTACACCTTC | many | 13 | TRBJ1-2 | - | TRBV4-1
CASSYSSLVPYEQYF | TGTGCCAGCAGTTACTCGTCTCTAGTTCCCTACGAGCAGTACTTC | many | 15 | TRBJ2-7 | - | TRBV6-2/TRBV6-3
CASSLARDRGQYF | TGCGCCAGCAGCTTGGCCCGGGACAGGGGACAGTACTTC | - | 13 | TRBJ2-7 | TRBD1 | TRBV5-1
CSARDLKDSPLYEQYF | TGCAGTGCTAGAGATTTGAAGGATTCCCCCCTTTACGAGCAGTACTTC | - | 16 | TRBJ2-7 | - | TRBV20-1
CASSNIAGEQYF | TGTGCCAGCAGTAACATAGCGGGCGAGCAGTACTTC | many | 12 | TRBJ2-7 | TRBD2 | TRBV12-3/TRBV12-4
CSARPQGPYGYTF | TGCAGTGCTAGGCCGCAGGGACCTTATGGCTACACCTTC | many | 13 | TRBJ1-2 | - | TRBV20-1
CASSRPPGLAGQETQYF | TGTGCCAGCAGTCGTCCCCCGGGACTAGCGGGACAAGAGACCCAGTACTTC | many | 17 | TRBJ2-5 | TRBD2 | TRBV6-2/TRBV6-3
CASSEGTVTYEQYF | TGTGCCAGCAGTGAGGGGACAGTTACCTACGAGCAGTACTTC | many | 14 | TRBJ2-7 | TRBD1 | TRBV2
CASKTGVGEQYF | TGTGCCAGCAAAACAGGGGTCGGCGAGCAGTACTTC | once | 12 | TRBJ2-7 | TRBD1 | TRBV6-4
CASRRARSSYEQYF | TGTGCCAGCAGACGAGCGCGAAGCTCCTACGAGCAGTACTTC | - | 14 | TRBJ2-7 | - | TRBV6-2/TRBV6-3
CASSLEGFNQPQHF | TGTGCCAGCAGTTTAGAGGGCTTCAATCAGCCCCAGCATTTT | many | 14 | TRBJ1-5 | - | TRBV12-3/TRBV12-4
CASSHGPLGTEAFF | TGTGCCAGCAGTCACGGACCCCTGGGTACTGAAGCTTTCTTT | many | 14 | TRBJ1-1 | - | TRBV3-1
CASSARTQETQYF | TGTGCCAGCAGCGCTCGGACACAAGAGACCCAGTACTTC | many | 13 | TRBJ2-5 | - | TRBV11-2
CASSRGQGAYEQYF | TGTGCCAGCAGTAGGGGACAGGGGGCTTACGAGCAGTACTTC | many | 14 | TRBJ2-7 | TRBD1 | TRBV27
CASGTSGPYNSPLHF | TGTGCCAGCGGCACTTCGGGGCCCTATAATTCACCCCTCCACTTT | many | 15 | TRBJ1-6 | - | TRBV6-4
CASLSPRAGAIEQYF | TGTGCCAGCCTCTCCCCTCGAGCGGGGGCTATAGAGCAGTACTTC | - | 15 | TRBJ2-7 | TRBD2 | TRBV6-2/TRBV6-3
CASSEGTYGYTF | TGTGCCAGCAGTGAAGGAACCTATGGCTACACCTTC | many | 12 | TRBJ1-2 | - | TRBV6-1
CASSAGRNGQPQHF | TGTGCCAGCAGTGCCGGACGGAACGGTCAGCCCCAGCATTTT | many | 14 | TRBJ1-5 | - | TRBV6-1
CASSIAWGQGSYEQYF | TGTGCCAGTAGTATTGCTTGGGGACAGGGGTCCTACGAGCAGTACTTC | many | 16 | TRBJ2-7 | TRBD1 | TRBV19
CASSIGTDNYEQYF | TGTGCCAGTAGTATAGGGACAGACAACTACGAGCAGTACTTC | many | 14 | TRBJ2-7 | - | TRBV19
CASSAGTGPVGYTF | TGTGCCAGCAGCGCAGGGACAGGGCCTGTAGGCTACACCTTC | many | 14 | TRBJ1-2 | TRBD1 | TRBV9
CASSFPPSGGPYEQYF | TGTGCCAGCAGTTTCCCACCTAGCGGGGGACCCTACGAGCAGTACTTC | few | 16 | TRBJ2-7 | TRBD2 | TRBV28
CASGLNYEQYF | TGTGCTAGTGGCCTAAACTACGAGCAGTACTTC | - | 11 | TRBJ2-7 | - | TRBV12-5
CASSLSELGAGSPLHF | TGCGCCAGCAGCTTGTCGGAGCTAGGGGCGGGTTCACCCCTCCACTTT | many | 16 | TRBJ1-6 | - | TRBV5-1
CASKQEPYEQYF | TGTGCCAGCAAACAGGAACCCTACGAGCAGTACTTC | many | 12 | TRBJ2-7 | - | TRBV2
CASRPRGWGDPQETQYF | TGTGCCAGTAGGCCCAGGGGTTGGGGGGACCCCCAAGAGACCCAGTACTTC | many | 17 | TRBJ2-5 | - | TRBV19
CATSRDQDTEAFF | TGTGCCACCAGCAGAGACCAAGACACTGAAGCTTTCTTT | many | 13 | TRBJ1-1 | - | TRBV15
CASSLVGGWAQPQHF | TGTGCCAGCAGTTTAGTTGGAGGGTGGGCTCAGCCCCAGCATTTT | many | 15 | TRBJ1-5 | - | TRBV12-3/TRBV12-4
CASHVTGTYEQYF | TGTGCCAGCCATGTGACAGGGACCTACGAGCAGTACTTC | many | 13 | TRBJ2-7 | TRBD1 | TRBV6-2/TRBV6-3
CASSSSRQGVRSTGELFF | TGTGCCAGCAGCTCAAGTCGACAGGGGGTCAGGAGCACCGGGGAGCTGTTTTTT | - | 18 | TRBJ2-2 | TRBD1 | TRBV3-1
CASSESYAAEAFF | TGCGCCAGCAGTGAGTCCTATGCTGCGGAAGCTTTCTTT | - | 13 | TRBJ1-1 | - | TRBV10-1
CATSDTTETQYF | TGTGCCACCAGTGATACAACTGAGACCCAGTACTTC | - | 12 | TRBJ2-5 | - | TRBV24-1
CASSFRRATGGTQYF | TGTGCCAGCAGCTTCAGACGGGCAACAGGGGGGACCCAGTACTTC | many | 15 | TRBJ2-5 | TRBD1 | TRBV11-2
CASSPRTSGRKWYQETQYF | TGTGCCAGCAGCCCCCGGACTAGCGGGAGGAAGTGGTACCAAGAGACCCAGTACTTC | - | 19 | TRBJ2-5 | TRBD2 | TRBV7-9
CASSSVAHATTKETQYF | TGTGCCAGCAGCTCAGTAGCGCACGCAACCACGAAAGAGACCCAGTACTTC | - | 17 | TRBJ2-5 | - | TRBV11-1
CASTNGQSDQPQHF | TGTGCCAGTACCAACGGACAGTCTGATCAGCCCCAGCATTTT | - | 14 | TRBJ1-5 | - | TRBV19